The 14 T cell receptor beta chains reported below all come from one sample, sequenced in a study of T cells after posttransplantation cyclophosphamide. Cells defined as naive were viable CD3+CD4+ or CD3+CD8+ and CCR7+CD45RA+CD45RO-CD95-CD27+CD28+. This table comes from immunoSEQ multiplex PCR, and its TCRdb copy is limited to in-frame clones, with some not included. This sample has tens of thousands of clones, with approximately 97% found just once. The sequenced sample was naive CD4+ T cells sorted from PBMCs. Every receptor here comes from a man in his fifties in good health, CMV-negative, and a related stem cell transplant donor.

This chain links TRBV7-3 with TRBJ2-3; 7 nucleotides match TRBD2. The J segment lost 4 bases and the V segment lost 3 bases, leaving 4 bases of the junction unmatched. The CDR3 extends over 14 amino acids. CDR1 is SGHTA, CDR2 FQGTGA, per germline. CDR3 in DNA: TGTGCCAGCAGCTTGGGACTATCGGCAGATACGCAGTATTTT. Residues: CASSLGLSADTQYF.

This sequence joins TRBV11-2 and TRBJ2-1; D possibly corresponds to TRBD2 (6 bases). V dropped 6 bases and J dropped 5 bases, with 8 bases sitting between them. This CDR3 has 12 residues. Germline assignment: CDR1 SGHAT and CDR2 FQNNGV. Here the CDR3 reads CASRGLDNEQFF. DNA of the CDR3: TGTGCCAGCAGGGGACTGGACAATGAGCAGTTCTTC.

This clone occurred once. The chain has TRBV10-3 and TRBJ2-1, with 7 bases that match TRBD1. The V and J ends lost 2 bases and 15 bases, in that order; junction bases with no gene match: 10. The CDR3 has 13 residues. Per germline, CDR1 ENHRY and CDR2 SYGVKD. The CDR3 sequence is CAISEVSPGQPFF. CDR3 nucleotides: TGTGCCATCAGTGAGGTCTCTCCGGGACAGCCGTTCTTC.

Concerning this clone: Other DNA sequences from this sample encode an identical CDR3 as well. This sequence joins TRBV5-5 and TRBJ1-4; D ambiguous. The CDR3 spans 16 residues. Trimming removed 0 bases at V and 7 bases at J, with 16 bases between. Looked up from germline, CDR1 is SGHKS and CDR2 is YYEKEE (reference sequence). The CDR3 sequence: CASSLAVGGSGEKLFF. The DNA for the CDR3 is TGTGCCAGCAGCTTGGCAGTCGGAGGATCGGGTGAAAAACTGTTTTTT.

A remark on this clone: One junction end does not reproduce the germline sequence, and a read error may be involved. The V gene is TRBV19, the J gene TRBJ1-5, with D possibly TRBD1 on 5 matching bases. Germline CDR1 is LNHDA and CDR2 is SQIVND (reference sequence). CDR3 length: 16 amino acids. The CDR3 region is CASSISWSGPNQSQHF. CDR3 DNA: TGTGCCAGTAGTATATCTTGGTCAGGGCCCAATCAGTCCCAGCATTTT.

CDR3 bases: TGTGCCAGCTCACCGAGTGAACAGGGGATGATTAGTGGCTACACCTTC. Its translation is CASSPSEQGMISGYTF. This sequence joins TRBV18 and TRBJ1-2; 7 bases are a match to TRBD1. Unmatched junction bases numbered 14, after V lost 3 bases and J lost 7 bases. The CDR3 has 16 residues. CDR1 and CDR2 (germline): KGHSH, LQKENI.

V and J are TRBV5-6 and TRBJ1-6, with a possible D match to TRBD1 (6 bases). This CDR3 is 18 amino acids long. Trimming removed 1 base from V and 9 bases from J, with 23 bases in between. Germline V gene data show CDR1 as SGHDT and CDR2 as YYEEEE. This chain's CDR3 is CASSLLGITGNVGSPLHF. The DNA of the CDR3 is TGTGCCAGCAGCTTGTTAGGCATTACAGGGAATGTGGGTTCACCCCTCCACTTT.

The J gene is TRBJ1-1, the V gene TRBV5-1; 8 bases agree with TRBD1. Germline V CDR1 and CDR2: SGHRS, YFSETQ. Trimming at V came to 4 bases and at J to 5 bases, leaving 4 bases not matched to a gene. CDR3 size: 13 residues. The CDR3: CASSETGVTEAFF. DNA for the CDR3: TGCGCCAGCAGCGAGACAGGGGTGACTGAAGCTTTCTTT. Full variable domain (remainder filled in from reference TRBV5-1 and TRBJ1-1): KAGVTQTPRYLIKTRGQQVTLSCSPISGHRSVSWYQQTPGQGLQFLFEYFSETQRNKGNFPGRFSGRQFSNSRSEMNVSTLELGDSALYLCASSETGVTEAFFGQGTRLTVV.

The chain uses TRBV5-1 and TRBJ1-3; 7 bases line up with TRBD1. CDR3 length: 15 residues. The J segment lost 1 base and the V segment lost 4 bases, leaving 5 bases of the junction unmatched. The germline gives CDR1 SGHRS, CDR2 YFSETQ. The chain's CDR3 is CASSTQTGSGNTIYF. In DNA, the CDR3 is TGCGCCAGCAGCACCCAGACAGGGTCTGGAAACACCATATATTTT.

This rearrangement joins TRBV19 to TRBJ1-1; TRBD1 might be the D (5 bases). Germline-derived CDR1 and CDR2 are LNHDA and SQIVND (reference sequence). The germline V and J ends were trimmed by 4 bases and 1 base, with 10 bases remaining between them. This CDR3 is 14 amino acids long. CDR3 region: CASSTLTENTEAFF. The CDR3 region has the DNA TGTGCCAGTAGTACCTTGACAGAGAACACTGAAGCTTTCTTT.

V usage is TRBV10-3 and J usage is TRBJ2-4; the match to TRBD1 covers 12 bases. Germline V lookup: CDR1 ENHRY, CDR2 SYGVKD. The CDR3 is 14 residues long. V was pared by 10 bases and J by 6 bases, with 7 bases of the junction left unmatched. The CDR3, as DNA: TGTGCCACAGGGACAGGGGGCTCCATAAACATTCAGTACTTC. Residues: CATGTGGSINIQYF.

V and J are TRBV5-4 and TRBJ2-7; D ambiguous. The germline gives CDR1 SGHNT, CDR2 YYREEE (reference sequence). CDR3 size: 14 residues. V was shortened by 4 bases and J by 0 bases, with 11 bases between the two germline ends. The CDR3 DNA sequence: TGTGCCAGCAGCCCTCGACAAGACTCCTACGAGCAGTACTTC. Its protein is CASSPRQDSYEQYF.

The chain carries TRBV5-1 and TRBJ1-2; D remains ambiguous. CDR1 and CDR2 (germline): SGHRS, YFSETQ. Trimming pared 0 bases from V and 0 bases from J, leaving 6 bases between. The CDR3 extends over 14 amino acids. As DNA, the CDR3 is TGCGCCAGCAGCTTGGGTAGTTCTAACTATGGCTACACCTTC. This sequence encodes CASSLGSSNYGYTF.

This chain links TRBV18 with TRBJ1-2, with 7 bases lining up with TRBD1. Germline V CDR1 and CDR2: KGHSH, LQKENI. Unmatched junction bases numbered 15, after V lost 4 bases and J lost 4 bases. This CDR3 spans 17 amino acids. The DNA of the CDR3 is TGTGCCAGCTCACAGGCAGGGGACAGCGCGGGGATCTATGGCTACACCTTC. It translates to CASSQAGDSAGIYGYTF.